This T cell receptor (beta chain) was recorded in a study of blood T cells in healthy people across ages. V was clipped by 2 bases and J by 4 bases; unmatched bases: 6. The germline V gene encodes CDR1 SGHTA and CDR2 FQGNSA. The CDR3 spans 16 residues. The use of a sample-barcoded 5' primer and a J-beta primer mix characterized a second PCR of about 7 to 12 cycles. MiXCR, applied by TCRdb to the 5' RACE reads, yields one record per CDR3 protein. The top ten hold roughly 25% of the sample, which has approximately 790,000 distinct CDR3 sequences, around 62% seen once. This clonotype was seen a handful of times. What it binds is unknown. Whole-study results and caveats: Unknown CMV status may confound age-related changes in expanded clones.

The clonotype was recovered from a man aged 25-45 years in good health. The rearrangement links TRBV7-2 to TRBJ2-1, with TRBD2 matching 9 bases. The sequenced sample was blood. CDR3 nucleotide sequence: TGTGCCAGCAGCTTATCAGCGGGGGGAATATACAATGAGCAGTTCTTC. Protein sequence: CASSLSAGGIYNEQFF.